The 16 T cell receptor beta chains below all came from one sample that was sequenced in a study of blood T cell repertoires in COVID-19. Only in-frame clones appear in the TCRdb table, and some are missing; sequencing was by immunoSEQ multiplex PCR. Among around 300,000 clones, 70% to 90% were seen once, and the ten largest hold about 3.9%. The sequenced material came from peripheral blood. Receptors originate from a woman aged 50 to 60 with active or convalescent COVID-19.

The CDR3: CAWSPSGFLYEQYF. The CDR3 nucleotides are TGTGCCTGGAGCCCATCGGGGTTTCTATACGAGCAGTACTTC. The J gene is TRBJ2-7, the V gene TRBV30, with TRBD2 as a possible D gene (5 bases). Deletions cut 3 bases from V and 4 bases from J, with 16 bases between. Germline V gene data show CDR1 as GTSNPN and CDR2 as SVGIG (reference sequence). CDR3 length: 14 amino acids.

The chain links TRBV9 to TRBJ2-1; TRBD2 matches at 7 bases. The CDR3 consists of 14 residues. The ends lost 0 bases at V and 7 bases at J; junction bases unmatched: 4. CDR1 SGDLS and CDR2 YYNGEE come from the germline V gene. CDR3 DNA sequence: TGTGCCAGCAGCGTAGAGGGACTACTAAATGAGCAGTTCTTC. Its translation is CASSVEGLLNEQFF.

The genes are TRBV6-2 or TRBV6-3 and TRBJ2-1; 7 bases align to TRBD2. The V and J ends lost 4 bases and 8 bases, in that order; junction bases with no gene match: 8. Germline lookup yields CDR1 MNHEY and CDR2 SVGEGT. The CDR3 sequence is 14 residues long. DNA for the CDR3: TGTGCCAGCAGTTTCTGGGAGGGCTGGGATGAGCAGTTCTTC. Translation gives CASSFWEGWDEQFF.

This chain uses TRBV4-1 with TRBJ2-1; D may be TRBD2 (6 bases). V was clipped by 4 bases and J by 6 bases, with 10 bases between them. Germline values: CDR1 MGHRA, CDR2 YSYEKL. The CDR3 extends over 13 amino acids. CDR3 DNA sequence: TGCGCCAGCAGCCCTAGCGAGAGCAATGAGCAGTTCTTC. Its translation is CASSPSESNEQFF.

The CDR3 nucleotides read TGCGCCAGCAGAAACACAGGGGAAGACTATGGCTACACCTTC. Its translation is CASRNTGEDYGYTF. This chain connects TRBV5-1 to TRBJ1-2; 7 bases line up with TRBD1. Germline V gene sequence: CDR1 SGHRS, CDR2 YFSETQ. J gave up 3 bases and V 5 bases, and 7 bases lay outside the gene matches. The CDR3 loop spans 14 amino acids.

This clone has just a few counts. V and J are TRBV7-2 and TRBJ2-7; 9 bases are a match to TRBD1. J gave up 1 base and V 5 bases, and 6 bases lay outside the gene matches. The CDR3 is 15 amino acids. In germline, CDR1 is SGHTA, CDR2 FQGNSA. CDR3 region: CASSPGTGISYEQYF. CDR3 nucleotide sequence: TGTGCCAGCAGCCCGGGGACAGGGATTTCCTACGAGCAGTACTTC.

The chain combines TRBV29-1 with TRBJ1-4; perhaps TRBD1 as D (5 bases). This CDR3 has 13 residues. V was clipped by 6 bases and J by 4 bases, with 12 bases between them. The germline gives CDR1 SQVTM, CDR2 ANQGSEA. In DNA form, the CDR3 reads TGCAGCGTGTCGACAGAAATTAATGAAAAACTGTTTTTT. As protein: CSVSTEINEKLFF.

The chain joins TRBV19 to TRBJ1-5; possible D gene TRBD1, 6 bases. Trimming took off 6 bases at V and 3 bases at J, with 12 bases between the two ends. CDR1 and CDR2 (germline): LNHDA, SQIVND (reference sequence). The CDR3 spans 14 residues. CDR3 protein: CASSDRRHNQPQHF. CDR3 bases: TGTGCCAGTAGCGACAGGCGGCACAATCAGCCCCAGCATTTT.

This rearrangement joins TRBV3-1 (or the pseudogene TRBV3-2) to TRBJ2-2; TRBD2 matches 8 bases. CDR1 is LGHDT, CDR2 YNNKEL, per germline (reference sequence). Trimming at V came to 4 bases and at J to 7 bases, leaving 20 bases not matched to a gene. The CDR3 is 19 residues long. CDR3 DNA sequence: TGTGCCAGCAGCCCCCTAGCGGCCGGAGCGGGAGCTCTTAGCGGGGAGCTGTTTTTT. Protein sequence: CASSPLAAGAGALSGELFF.

The chain is built from TRBV3-1 (or the pseudogene TRBV3-2) and TRBJ1-2, with D possibly matching TRBD1 (5 bases). Germline V gene lookup returns CDR1 LGHDT and CDR2 YNNKEL (reference sequence). Trimming took 6 bases from V and 7 from J, leaving 21 bases between them. This CDR3 region has 15 residues. The CDR3 protein is CASSPQAGPGVGYTF. In DNA, the CDR3 is TGTGCCAGCAGTCCCCAGGCGGGGCCCGGGGTTGGCTACACCTTC.

The gene calls are TRBV9 and TRBJ2-2; TRBD1 matches at 9 bases. CDR3 size: 15 residues. CDR1 is SGDLS, CDR2 YYNGEE, per germline. The V gene end was trimmed by 1 base and the J gene end by 5 bases; junction bases not matched to a gene: 3. CDR3 sequence reads: CASSVRDRATGELFF. CDR3 nucleotides: TGTGCCAGCAGCGTACGGGACAGGGCAACCGGGGAGCTGTTTTTT.

Here the CDR3 DNA reads TGTGCCAGCAGCGGGGGGGCCCTCTGGGAGCAGTACTTC. It encodes CASSGGALWEQYF. The chain uses TRBV11-2 and TRBJ2-7, with a possible D match to TRBD2 (7 bases). Trimming pared 5 bases from V and 7 bases from J, leaving 15 bases between. Germline CDR1 reads SGHAT; CDR2 reads FQNNGV. CDR3 length: 13 amino acids.

V usage is TRBV11-2 and J usage is TRBJ2-7; 10 nucleotides align to TRBD1. CDR1 and CDR2 from the germline V gene are SGHAT and FQNNGV. CDR3 length: 17 residues. Trimming took 3 bases from V and 5 from J; bases not matched to a gene: 13. The CDR3 DNA sequence: TGTGCCAGCAGCTTGGGAACCGGGACAGGGGTAAAGGACGAGCAGTACTTC. Encoded protein: CASSLGTGTGVKDEQYF.

The chain uses TRBV7-8 and TRBJ2-1; perhaps TRBD1 as D (6 bases). This CDR3 region has 14 residues. Germline V gene data show CDR1 as SGHVS and CDR2 as FQNEAQ. V was shortened by 7 bases and J by 4 bases, with 14 bases between the two germline ends. CDR3 sequence: CASTLDRLYNEQFF. DNA of the CDR3: TGTGCCAGCACCCTTGACAGGCTGTACAATGAGCAGTTCTTC.

The chain has TRBV6-2 or TRBV6-3 and TRBJ2-5, with no clear D. Trimming took off 2 bases at V and 6 bases at J, with 10 bases between the two ends. This CDR3 spans 13 amino acids. Germline V CDR1 and CDR2: MNHEY, SVGEGT. DNA of the CDR3: TGTGCCAGCAGTTACGGCAATACCCAGACCCAGTACTTC. Translation gives CASSYGNTQTQYF.

The chain couples TRBV11-2 to TRBJ2-3; a weak D match, TRBD2 (7 bases). This CDR3 comprises 18 residues. V was trimmed by 1 base and J by 3 bases, leaving 20 bases between them. In germline, CDR1 is SGHAT, CDR2 FQNNGV. The CDR3 sequence is CASSLARGLGGTTDTQYF. CDR3 bases: TGTGCCAGCAGCTTAGCCCGCGGACTAGGGGGGACAACAGATACGCAGTATTTT.